This entry is about one TCR beta chain. Its antigen is as yet unknown. As the method for making TCR beta libraries, quantitative 5'-RACE with molecular barcodes was used. MiXCR was run by TCRdb on the 5' RACE reads, yielding one entry per CDR3 protein. The data show around 120,000 distinct CDR3 sequences, approximately 10% seen once. This specimen belongs to a study of CD8 T cells in ankylosing spondylitis. Whole-study results and caveats: Disease-linked clones bore a CD8+ phenotype, appearing relatively rarely in peripheral blood. Significant enrichment of disease-linked clones was reported in matched ankylosing spondylitis synovial fluid.

J lost 4 bases, V lost 3 bases, and 5 bases had no gene match. CDR1 is MGHDK, CDR2 SYGVNS, per germline. This CDR3 has 15 residues. The chain joins TRBV25-1 to TRBJ2-7; TRBD2 matches at 11 bases. What was sequenced was blood, either unsorted or a sorted T cell fraction (not recorded which). This receptor was identified in a male donor with ankylosing spondylitis or in good health (not recorded which). The DNA for the CDR3 is TGTGCCAGCAGTGATCCGGGACTAGCGGTTTACGAGCAGTACTTC. It specifies CASSDPGLAVYEQYF.